These T cell receptor beta chains were read from a single sample in a study of early T cells in non-severe SARS-CoV-2 infection. TCRdb analysed the 5' RACE reads with MiXCR anew, one entry per CDR3 protein. The data show 100,000 to 120,000 distinct CDR3 sequences, about 12% seen once. Sequences were obtained from whole blood. Source of these receptors: an adult who was a healthcare worker with PCR-confirmed SARS-CoV-2 infection or an uninfected control (not recorded which). Both conserved end residues are part of each CDR3. D genes are given only for firm matches. The size entry is marked missing in some rows and otherwise reads once, few, many or a size class.

j_call,v_call,d_call,clone_size,cdr3_aa,cdr3_nt
TRBJ1-1,TRBV29-1,TRBD1,once,CSVWDRVNTEAFF,TGCAGCGTTTGGGACAGGGTGAACACTGAAGCTTTCTTT
TRBJ1-2,TRBV3-1,NA,few,CASEQSTAGGYGYTF,TGTGCCAGCGAACAATCAACCGCGGGAGGCTATGGCTACACCTTC
TRBJ2-3,TRBV4-1,NA,NA,CASSPLPMGTDTQYF,TGCGCCAGCAGCCCCCTCCCGATGGGGACAGATACGCAGTATTTT
TRBJ1-5,TRBV12-5,NA,NA,CASGHRGADQPQHF,TGTGCTAGTGGCCACCGGGGTGCCGATCAGCCCCAGCATTTT
TRBJ2-2,TRBV5-1,NA,few,CASSRGDTDTGELFF,TGCGCCAGCAGCCGCGGGGACACCGACACCGGGGAGCTGTTTTTT
TRBJ1-2,TRBV2,NA,NA,CASSVGQGINYGYTF,TGTGCCAGCAGTGTGGGTCAGGGAATCAACTATGGCTACACCTTC
TRBJ2-2,TRBV11-3,NA,few,CASFSGPRGGELFF,TGTGCCAGCTTTTCGGGACCGAGGGGCGGGGAGCTGTTTTTT
TRBJ2-2,TRBV5-5,NA,few,CASSLIFPPGAGELFF,TGTGCCAGCAGCTTGATCTTCCCCCCGGGGGCCGGGGAGCTGTTTTTT
TRBJ1-2,TRBV2,NA,many,CASSETGSNYYGYTF,TGTGCCAGCAGTGAAACAGGGTCGAATTACTATGGCTACACCTTC
TRBJ2-3,TRBV10-2,TRBD2,many,CASSSSGGRTDTQYF,TGCGCCAGCAGTTCAAGCGGGGGTAGGACAGATACGCAGTATTTT
TRBJ2-7,TRBV7-2,NA,many,CASSWGQEPYEQYF,TGTGCCAGCAGCTGGGGTCAGGAGCCCTACGAGCAGTACTTC
TRBJ2-1,TRBV11-2,NA,NA,CASSPEAVFNEQFF,TGTGCCAGCAGCCCAGAGGCGGTTTTCAATGAGCAGTTCTTC
TRBJ2-2,TRBV19,NA,few,CATTLWANTGELFF,TGTGCCACCACACTATGGGCGAACACCGGGGAGCTGTTTTTT
TRBJ1-2,TRBV20-1,TRBD1,NA,CSARVPTGINYGYTF,TGCAGTGCTAGAGTCCCGACAGGGATTAACTATGGCTACACCTTC
TRBJ1-2,TRBV2,NA,NA,CASSETRRGSDGYTF,TGTGCCAGCAGTGAAACGCGACGGGGCAGTGATGGCTACACCTTC
TRBJ2-1,TRBV12-5,NA,many,CASGLVLSEGEQFF,TGTGCTAGTGGTTTGGTACTTAGCGAGGGTGAGCAGTTCTTC
TRBJ2-5,TRBV7-9,TRBD1,NA,CASSSGPGGVETQYF,TGTGCCAGCAGCTCGGGGCCAGGGGGCGTAGAGACCCAGTACTTC
TRBJ1-1,TRBV2,TRBD1,many,CASSGTGLNTEAFF,TGTGCCAGCAGTGGGACAGGGCTGAACACTGAAGCTTTCTTT
TRBJ2-1,TRBV19,NA,NA,CASSIDRDWSSYNEQFF,TGTGCCAGTAGTATAGACCGGGACTGGAGCTCCTACAATGAGCAGTTCTTC
TRBJ2-3,TRBV11-2,TRBD2,few,CASSPWAAGRDTDTQYF,TGTGCCAGCAGCCCCTGGGCCGCGGGGAGGGACACAGATACGCAGTATTTT
TRBJ1-5,TRBV10-2,TRBD1,once,CASRDRGRQPQHF,TGCGCCAGCAGGGACAGGGGGCGGCAGCCCCAGCATTTT
TRBJ1-4,TRBV12-3/TRBV12-4,TRBD1,few,CASNPGQVLGGANEKLFF,TGTGCCAGCAACCCGGGACAGGTTTTGGGGGGAGCTAATGAAAAACTGTTTTTT
TRBJ2-5,TRBV7-8,NA,NA,CASSSTGFRETQYF,TGTGCCAGCAGCTCGACGGGGTTCCGGGAGACCCAGTACTTC
TRBJ2-7,TRBV28,TRBD1,NA,CASTRQGATYEQYF,TGTGCCAGCACCAGACAGGGGGCAACGTACGAGCAGTACTTC
TRBJ2-2,TRBV7-6,NA,few,CASSLFITGELFF,TGTGCCAGCAGCTTATTTATCACCGGGGAGCTGTTTTTT
TRBJ2-2,TRBV9,NA,many,CASSVISGNTGELFF,TGTGCCAGCAGCGTAATTTCGGGGAACACCGGGGAGCTGTTTTTT
TRBJ2-5,TRBV10-1,TRBD2,few,CASSESSGRGTQYF,TGCGCCAGCAGTGAGTCTAGCGGGAGAGGGACCCAGTACTTC
TRBJ2-1,TRBV12-3/TRBV12-4,TRBD1,many,CASSPWTGVHHNEQFF,TGTGCCAGCAGTCCGTGGACAGGGGTTCACCACAATGAGCAGTTCTTC
TRBJ1-3,TRBV29-1,TRBD1,NA,CSGQGHSGNTIYF,TGCAGCGGACAGGGGCACTCTGGAAACACCATATATTTT
TRBJ2-5,TRBV18,TRBD1,NA,CASSRDREETQYF,TGTGCCAGCTCACGGGACAGGGAGGAGACCCAGTACTTC
TRBJ1-2,TRBV29-1,NA,NA,CSVEDWGADGYTF,TGCAGCGTTGAAGATTGGGGGGCCGATGGCTACACCTTC
TRBJ1-5,TRBV5-1,NA,few,CASSLEGRKNQPQHF,TGCGCCAGCAGCTTGGAAGGGAGGAAGAATCAGCCCCAGCATTTT
TRBJ2-1,TRBV20-1,TRBD1,NA,CSARQGAVAYNEQFF,TGCAGTGCGAGACAGGGGGCAGTGGCCTACAATGAGCAGTTCTTC
TRBJ1-2,TRBV28,NA,few,CASIQGGPAYGYTF,TGTGCCAGCATTCAAGGGGGGCCGGCCTATGGCTACACCTTC
TRBJ1-5,TRBV19,NA,few,CASSIGSSNQPQHF,TGTGCCAGTAGTATAGGCAGTAGCAATCAGCCCCAGCATTTT
TRBJ2-7,TRBV10-2,NA,NA,CASKQALEQYF,TGCGCCAGCAAGCAAGCCCTTGAGCAGTACTTC
TRBJ1-1,TRBV5-5,NA,NA,CASSPWGLYRVNTEAFF,TGTGCCAGCAGCCCCTGGGGCCTATACAGGGTTAACACTGAAGCTTTCTTT
TRBJ2-1,TRBV5-1,TRBD2,NA,CASSWTGLADSYNEQFF,TGCGCCAGCAGTTGGACGGGACTAGCGGACTCCTACAATGAGCAGTTCTTC
TRBJ2-7,TRBV5-4,NA,few,CASSSGQRPYEQYF,TGTGCCAGCAGCTCGGGACAACGCCCCTACGAGCAGTACTTC
TRBJ2-7,TRBV7-3,TRBD1,many,CASSPDRGYEQYF,TGTGCCAGCAGCCCGGACAGGGGCTACGAGCAGTACTTC
TRBJ1-4,TRBV29-1,TRBD1,many,CSVGQGSSVEKLFF,TGCAGCGTCGGACAGGGAAGTAGTGTTGAAAAACTGTTTTTT
TRBJ2-1,TRBV19,NA,few,CASSDTVNEQFF,TGTGCCAGTAGCGATACAGTCAATGAGCAGTTCTTC
TRBJ2-1,TRBV7-8,NA,many,CASSLGGATRYEQFF,TGTGCCAGCAGCTTAGGGGGGGCCACAAGGTATGAGCAGTTCTTC
TRBJ2-7,TRBV28,NA,NA,CASSFPDPGRSNEQYF,TGTGCCAGCAGTTTCCCAGACCCGGGACGATCGAACGAGCAGTACTTC
TRBJ1-1,TRBV5-4,NA,NA,CASSDYRVNTEAFF,TGTGCCAGCAGCGATTACAGGGTAAACACTGAAGCTTTCTTT
TRBJ2-7,TRBV28,NA,NA,CASSLTPTYEQYF,TGTGCCAGCAGCCTCACCCCAACCTACGAGCAGTACTTC
TRBJ2-3,TRBV2,NA,few,CASSDRAGEYF,TGTGCCAGCAGTGACAGAGCAGGGGAGTATTTT
TRBJ2-3,TRBV6-5,NA,many,CASSRWTEKDTQYF,TGTGCCAGCAGTAGGTGGACAGAGAAGGATACGCAGTATTTT
TRBJ2-3,TRBV20-1,NA,NA,CSADPSRTDTQYF,TGCAGTGCGGACCCGTCTCGCACAGATACGCAGTATTTT
TRBJ1-3,TRBV6-5,TRBD1,many,CASRDRAENTIYF,TGTGCCAGCAGGGACAGGGCTGAAAACACCATATATTTT
TRBJ1-2,TRBV21-1,NA,many,CASSKFRQGMLEDYGYTF,TGTGCCAGCAGCAAATTTAGGCAGGGGATGTTGGAAGACTATGGCTACACCTTC
TRBJ2-7,TRBV12-3/TRBV12-4,NA,many,CASSLAVRGEQYF,TGTGCCAGCAGTTTAGCGGTTAGGGGGGAGCAGTACTTC
TRBJ1-1,TRBV10-2,NA,few,CASSEWEGAGTEAFF,TGCGCCAGCAGTGAGTGGGAAGGAGCGGGTACTGAAGCTTTCTTT
TRBJ2-7,TRBV29-1,NA,many,CSVEGTDHDRPPGEQYF,TGCAGCGTTGAAGGGACAGATCATGACCGCCCACCGGGGGAGCAGTACTTC